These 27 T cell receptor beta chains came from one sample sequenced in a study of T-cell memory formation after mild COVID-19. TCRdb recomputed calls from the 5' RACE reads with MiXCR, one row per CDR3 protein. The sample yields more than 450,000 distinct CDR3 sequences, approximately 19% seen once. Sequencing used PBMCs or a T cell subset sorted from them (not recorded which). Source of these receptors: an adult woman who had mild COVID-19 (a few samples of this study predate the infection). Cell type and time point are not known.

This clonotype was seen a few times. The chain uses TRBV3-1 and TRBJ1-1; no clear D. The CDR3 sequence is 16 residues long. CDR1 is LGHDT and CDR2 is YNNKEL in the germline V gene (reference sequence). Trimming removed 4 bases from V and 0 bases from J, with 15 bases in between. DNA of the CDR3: TGTGCCAGCAGCCCAGTCTTCAGGATCATGAACACTGAAGCTTTCTTT. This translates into CASSPVFRIMNTEAFF.

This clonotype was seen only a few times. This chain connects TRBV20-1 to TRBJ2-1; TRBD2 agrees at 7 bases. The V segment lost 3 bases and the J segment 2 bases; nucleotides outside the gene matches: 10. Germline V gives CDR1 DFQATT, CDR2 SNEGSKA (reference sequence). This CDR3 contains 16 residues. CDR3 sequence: CSASDGGGATYNEQFF. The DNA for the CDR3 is TGCAGTGCTAGCGACGGCGGGGGAGCAACCTACAATGAGCAGTTCTTC.

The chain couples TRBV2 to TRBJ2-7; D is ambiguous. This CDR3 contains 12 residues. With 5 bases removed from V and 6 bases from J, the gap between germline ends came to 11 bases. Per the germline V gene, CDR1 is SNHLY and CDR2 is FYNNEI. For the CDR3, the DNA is TGTGCCAGCAGTCCAAGCGTAGGCGAGCAGTACTTC. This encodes CASSPSVGEQYF.

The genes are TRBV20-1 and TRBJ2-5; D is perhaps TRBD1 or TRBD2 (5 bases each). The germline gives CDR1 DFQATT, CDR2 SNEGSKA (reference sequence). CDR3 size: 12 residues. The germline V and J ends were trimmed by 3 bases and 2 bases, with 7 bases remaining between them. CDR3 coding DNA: TGCAGTGCTAGGGGACGGCAAGAGACCCAGTACTTC. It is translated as CSARGRQETQYF.

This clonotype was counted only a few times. CDR3 loop: CASSLVGRDEKLFF. The CDR3, as DNA: TGTGCCAGCAGCTTAGTGGGACGCGATGAAAAACTGTTTTTT. The chain couples TRBV7-2 to TRBJ1-4; tentative D call: TRBD1 (5 bases). The CDR3 sequence is 14 residues long. V was cut by 1 base and J by 6 bases, with 9 bases left in between. Germline assignment: CDR1 SGHTA and CDR2 FQGNSA.

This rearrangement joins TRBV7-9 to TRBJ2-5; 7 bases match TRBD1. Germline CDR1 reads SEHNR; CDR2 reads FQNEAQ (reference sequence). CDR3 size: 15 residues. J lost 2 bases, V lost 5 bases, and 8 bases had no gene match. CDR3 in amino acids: CASSTGTVHQETQYF. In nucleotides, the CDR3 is TGTGCCAGCAGCACCGGGACAGTACATCAAGAGACCCAGTACTTC. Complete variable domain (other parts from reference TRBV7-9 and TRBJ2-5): DTGVSQNPRHKITKRGQNVTFRCDPISEHNRLYWYRQTLGQGPEFLTYFQNEAQLEKSRLLSDRFSAERPKGSFSTLEIQRTEQGDSAMYLCASSTGTVHQETQYFGPGTRLLVL.

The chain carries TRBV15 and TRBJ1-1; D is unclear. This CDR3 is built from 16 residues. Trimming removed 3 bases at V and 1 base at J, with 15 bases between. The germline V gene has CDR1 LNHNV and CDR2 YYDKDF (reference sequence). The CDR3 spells CATSSPGMGPNTEAFF. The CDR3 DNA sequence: TGTGCCACCAGCAGCCCAGGTATGGGCCCGAACACTGAAGCTTTCTTT.

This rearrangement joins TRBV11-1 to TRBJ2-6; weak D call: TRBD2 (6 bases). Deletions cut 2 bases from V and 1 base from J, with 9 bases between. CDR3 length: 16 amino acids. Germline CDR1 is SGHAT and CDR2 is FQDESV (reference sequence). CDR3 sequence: CASSLFGGSGANVLTF. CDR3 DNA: TGTGCCAGCAGCTTATTTGGGGGGTCTGGGGCCAACGTCCTGACTTTC.

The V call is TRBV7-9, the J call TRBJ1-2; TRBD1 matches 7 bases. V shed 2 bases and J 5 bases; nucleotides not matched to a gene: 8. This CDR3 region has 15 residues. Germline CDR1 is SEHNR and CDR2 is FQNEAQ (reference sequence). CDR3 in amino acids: CASSLLEGAQYGYTF. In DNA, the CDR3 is TGTGCCAGCAGCTTATTGGAGGGGGCGCAATATGGCTACACCTTC.

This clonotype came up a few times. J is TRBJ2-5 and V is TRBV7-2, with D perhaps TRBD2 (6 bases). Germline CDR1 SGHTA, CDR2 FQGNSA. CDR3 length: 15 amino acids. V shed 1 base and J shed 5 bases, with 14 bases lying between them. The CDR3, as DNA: TGTGCCAGCAGCTTAGTATCGGGAGTAAGGGAGACCCAGTACTTC. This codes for CASSLVSGVRETQYF.

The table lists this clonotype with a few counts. The CDR3, as DNA: TGTGCCAGCGCCCACGTGGAGGGATATGGGGCCAACGTCCTGACTTTC. This codes for CASAHVEGYGANVLTF. The rearrangement joins TRBV12-3 or TRBV12-4 to TRBJ2-6, with TRBD2 as a possible D gene (6 bases). The CDR3 length is 16 residues. Trimming left V 8 bases short and J 3 bases short, with 17 bases between.

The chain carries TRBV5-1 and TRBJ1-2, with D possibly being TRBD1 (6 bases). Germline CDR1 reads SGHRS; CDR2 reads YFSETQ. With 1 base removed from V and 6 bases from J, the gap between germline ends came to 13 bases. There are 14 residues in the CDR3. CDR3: CASSLTGREDGYTF. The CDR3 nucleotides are TGCGCCAGCAGCTTGACAGGGCGGGAGGATGGCTACACCTTC.

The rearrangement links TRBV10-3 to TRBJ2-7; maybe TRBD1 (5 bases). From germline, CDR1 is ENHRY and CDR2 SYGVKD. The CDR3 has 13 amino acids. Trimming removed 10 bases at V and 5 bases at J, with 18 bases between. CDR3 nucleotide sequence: TGTGCCACATCGGCTGACAGTCGTAACGAGCAGTACTTC. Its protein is CATSADSRNEQYF.

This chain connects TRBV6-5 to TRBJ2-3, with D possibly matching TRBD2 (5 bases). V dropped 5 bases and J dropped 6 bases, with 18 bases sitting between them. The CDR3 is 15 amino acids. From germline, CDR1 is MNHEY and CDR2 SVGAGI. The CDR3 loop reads CASSNYGPGKDTQYF. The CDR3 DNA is TGTGCCAGCAGTAACTATGGGCCGGGAAAGGATACGCAGTATTTT.

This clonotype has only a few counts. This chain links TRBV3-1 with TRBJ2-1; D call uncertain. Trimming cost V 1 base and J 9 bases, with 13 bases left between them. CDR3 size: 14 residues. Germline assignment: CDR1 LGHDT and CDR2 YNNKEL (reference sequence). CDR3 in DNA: TGTGCCAGCAGCCAAGGGCACCCCGCGAGTGAGCAGTTCTTC. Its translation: CASSQGHPASEQFF.

CDR3 sequence (DNA): TGTGCCAGCAGGAGGACGGGTAGCCCTCTGAACACTGAAGCTTTCTTT. Translated, it gives CASRRTGSPLNTEAFF. V and J are TRBV6-2 or TRBV6-3 and TRBJ1-1; D uncertain. The CDR3 is 16 residues long. V lost 6 bases and J lost 0, with 17 bases in between. In germline, CDR1 is MNHEY, CDR2 SVGEGT.

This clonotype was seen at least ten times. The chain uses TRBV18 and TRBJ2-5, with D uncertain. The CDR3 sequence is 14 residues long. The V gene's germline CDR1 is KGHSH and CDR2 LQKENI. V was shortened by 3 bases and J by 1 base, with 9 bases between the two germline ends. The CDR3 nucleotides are TGTGCCAGCTCACCCGACAAGGTCCAAGAGACCCAGTACTTC. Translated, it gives CASSPDKVQETQYF.

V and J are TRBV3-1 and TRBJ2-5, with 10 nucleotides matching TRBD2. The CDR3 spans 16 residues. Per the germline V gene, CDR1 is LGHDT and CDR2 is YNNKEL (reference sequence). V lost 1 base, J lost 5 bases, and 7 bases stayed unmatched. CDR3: CASSQGSGGAWETQYF. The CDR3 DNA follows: TGTGCCAGCAGCCAAGGCAGCGGGGGGGCCTGGGAGACCCAGTACTTC.

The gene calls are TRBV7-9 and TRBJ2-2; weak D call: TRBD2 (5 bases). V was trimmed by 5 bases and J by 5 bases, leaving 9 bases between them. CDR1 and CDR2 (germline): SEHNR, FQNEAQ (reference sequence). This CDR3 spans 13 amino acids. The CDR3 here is CASSIPGTGELFF. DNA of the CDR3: TGTGCCAGCAGCATTCCGGGGACCGGGGAGCTGTTTTTT.

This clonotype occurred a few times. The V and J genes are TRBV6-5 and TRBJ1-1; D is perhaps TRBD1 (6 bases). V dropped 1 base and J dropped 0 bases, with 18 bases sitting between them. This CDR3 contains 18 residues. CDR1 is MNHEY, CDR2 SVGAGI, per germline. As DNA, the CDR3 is TGTGCCAGCAGTTACTTACCCGGGACAAGGGGCTTGAACACTGAAGCTTTCTTT. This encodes CASSYLPGTRGLNTEAFF.

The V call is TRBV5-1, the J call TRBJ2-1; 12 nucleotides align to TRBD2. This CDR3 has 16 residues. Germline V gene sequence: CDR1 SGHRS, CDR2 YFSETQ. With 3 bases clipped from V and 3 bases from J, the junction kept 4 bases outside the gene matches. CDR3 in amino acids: CASSSQGLAGYNEQFF. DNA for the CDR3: TGCGCCAGCAGCTCGCAGGGACTAGCGGGCTACAATGAGCAGTTCTTC.

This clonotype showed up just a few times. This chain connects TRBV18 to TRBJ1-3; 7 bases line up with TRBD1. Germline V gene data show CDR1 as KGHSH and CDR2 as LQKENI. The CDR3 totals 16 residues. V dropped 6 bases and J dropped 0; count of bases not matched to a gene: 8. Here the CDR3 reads CASSSKTGNSGNTIYF. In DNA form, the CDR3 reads TGTGCCAGCTCGTCCAAGACAGGGAACTCTGGAAACACCATATATTTT.

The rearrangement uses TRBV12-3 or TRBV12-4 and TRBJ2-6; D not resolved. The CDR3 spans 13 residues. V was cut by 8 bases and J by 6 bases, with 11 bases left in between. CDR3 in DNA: TGTGCCAGCGGAAGGGTGGCGGCCAACGTCCTGACTTTC. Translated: CASGRVAANVLTF.

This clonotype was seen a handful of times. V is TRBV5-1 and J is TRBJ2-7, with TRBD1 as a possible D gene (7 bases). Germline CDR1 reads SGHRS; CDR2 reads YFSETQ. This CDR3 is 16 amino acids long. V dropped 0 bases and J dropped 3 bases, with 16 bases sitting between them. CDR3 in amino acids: CASSLVLGGGSYEQYF. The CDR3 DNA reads TGCGCCAGCAGCTTGGTGCTCGGAGGGGGCAGCTACGAGCAGTACTTC.

CDR3 nucleotide sequence: TGTGCCTGGGGTTATGTTTACGAGCAGTACTTC. It yields the protein CAWGYVYEQYF. This sequence joins TRBV30 and TRBJ2-7; unclear D gene. The CDR3 extends over 11 amino acids. Trimming stripped 5 bases from V and 4 bases from J, with 9 bases between. Germline CDR1 GTSNPN, CDR2 SVGIG (reference sequence). Looking up the rest from reference TRBV30 and TRBJ2-7 gives the full variable domain: SQTIHQWPATLVQPVGSPLSLECTVEGTSNPNLYWYRQAAGRGLQLLFYSVGIGQISSEVPQNLSASRPQDRQFILSSKKLLLSDSGFYLCAWGYVYEQYFGPGTRLTVT.

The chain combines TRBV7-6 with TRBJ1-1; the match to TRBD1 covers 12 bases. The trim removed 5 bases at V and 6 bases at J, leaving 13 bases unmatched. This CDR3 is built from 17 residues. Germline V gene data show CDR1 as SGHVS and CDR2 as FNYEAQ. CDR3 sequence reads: CASSLYRDRGLIAEAFF. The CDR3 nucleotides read TGTGCCAGCAGCCTTTACCGGGACAGGGGGCTCATAGCTGAAGCTTTCTTT.

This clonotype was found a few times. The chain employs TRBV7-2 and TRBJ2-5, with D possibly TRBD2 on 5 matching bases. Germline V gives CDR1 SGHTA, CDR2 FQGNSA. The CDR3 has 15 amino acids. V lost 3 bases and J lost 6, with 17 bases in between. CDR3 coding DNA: TGTGCCAGCAGCTTTCCCCACGGAGGTTCAAAGACCCAGTACTTC. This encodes CASSFPHGGSKTQYF.